This T cell receptor beta chain stems from a study of T-cell memory formation after mild COVID-19. CDR3 length: 16 amino acids. From germline, CDR1 is SGDLS and CDR2 YYNGEE. Trimming removed 0 bases at V and 1 base at J, with 10 bases between. Using constant-segment primers, 5'RACE produced TCR alpha and TCR beta cDNA libraries carrying sample barcodes and UMIs. TCRdb called the 5' RACE reads again in MiXCR, with one record for every CDR3 protein. The sample consists of 14,000 to 15,000 distinct CDR3 sequences, 20% to 25% of them appearing once. The source is a young man who had mild COVID-19 (a few samples of this study predate the infection). Cell type and time point are not known. Sequenced: PBMCs or a T cell subset sorted from them (not recorded which). This rearrangement joins TRBV9 to TRBJ2-2; no reliable D call. The CDR3 DNA is TGTGCCAGCAGCGTAGTGCCGACCGGGAACACCGGGGAGCTGTTTTTT. Translated: CASSVVPTGNTGELFF.